These 5 T cell receptor beta chains share one sample of origin, sequenced in a study of blood T cell repertoires in COVID-19. Repertoires were generated with immunoSEQ multiplex PCR, while TCRdb's copy carries only in-frame clones and drops some. The sample includes some 320,000 clones, more than 75% of them seen just once. Sequenced material: PBMCs or T cells enriched from blood (not recorded which). Every receptor here comes from a man between 60 and 75 years old who had recovered from COVID-19.

This clone was detected once. J is TRBJ2-7 and V is TRBV7-8; D possibly corresponds to TRBD1 (6 bases). V was shortened by 2 bases and J by 0 bases, with 11 bases between the two germline ends. The CDR3 sequence is 15 residues long. Germline V gene lookup returns CDR1 SGHVS and CDR2 FQNEAQ. CDR3 protein: CASSLFQGSSYEQYF. CDR3 nucleotides: TGTGCCAGCAGCTTATTTCAGGGGAGCTCCTACGAGCAGTACTTC.

V gene TRBV18 combines with J gene TRBJ2-2, with D maybe TRBD2 (6 bases). CDR1 and CDR2 from the germline V gene are KGHSH and LQKENI. V dropped 0 bases and J dropped 2 bases, with 7 bases sitting between them. CDR3 length equals 15 residues. The CDR3 nucleotides read TGTGCCAGCTCACCACCCGGGAGTAACACCGGGGAGCTGTTTTTT. Protein: CASSPPGSNTGELFF.

The chain carries TRBV18 and TRBJ2-5; 7 bases agree with TRBD2. Germline trimming cut 3 bases from V and 5 bases from J; bases unmatched to any gene: 12. This CDR3 is built from 16 residues. CDR1 and CDR2 (germline): KGHSH, LQKENI. The CDR3 loop reads CASSPVLSGVIETQYF. The CDR3 DNA is TGTGCCAGCTCACCGGTCCTAAGCGGGGTAATTGAGACCCAGTACTTC.

This clone came up once. This chain links TRBV27 with TRBJ2-2; TRBD2 might be the D (7 bases). The germline CDR1 and CDR2 sequences are MNHEY and SMNVEV (reference sequence). Between the trimmed V and J ends, which lost 6 bases and 6 bases, there was a span of 17 bases. The CDR3 sequence is 15 residues long. For the CDR3, the DNA is TGTGCCAGCAGCGCGGGACGGGGGGCGGCCGGGGAGCTGTTTTTT. Translation: CASSAGRGAAGELFF.

V gene TRBV5-6 combines with J gene TRBJ2-1, with D perhaps TRBD2 (5 bases). From germline, CDR1 is SGHDT and CDR2 YYEEEE. V lost 4 bases and J lost 3, with 14 bases in between. The CDR3 is made up of 15 amino acids. CDR3 loop: CASSPLLSGYNEQFF. The DNA for the CDR3 is TGTGCCAGCAGCCCCTTACTCAGCGGCTACAATGAGCAGTTCTTC.